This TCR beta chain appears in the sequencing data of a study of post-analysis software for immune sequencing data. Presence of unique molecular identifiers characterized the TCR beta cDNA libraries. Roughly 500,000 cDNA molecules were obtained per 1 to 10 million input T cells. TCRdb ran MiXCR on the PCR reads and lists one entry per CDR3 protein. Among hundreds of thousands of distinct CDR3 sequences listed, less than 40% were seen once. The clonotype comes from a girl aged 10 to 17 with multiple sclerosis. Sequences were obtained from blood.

CDR3 sequence reads: CSAIDRGRNTEAFF. The DNA of the CDR3 is TGCAGCGCCATAGACAGGGGGCGGAACACTGAAGCTTTCTTT. The rearrangement links TRBV29-1 to TRBJ1-1; TRBD1 agrees at 10 bases. Germline CDR1 is SQVTM and CDR2 is ANQGSEA. The junction had 6 bases not matched to a gene; V was cut back by 7 bases and J by 1 base. The length of the CDR3 is 14 residues.